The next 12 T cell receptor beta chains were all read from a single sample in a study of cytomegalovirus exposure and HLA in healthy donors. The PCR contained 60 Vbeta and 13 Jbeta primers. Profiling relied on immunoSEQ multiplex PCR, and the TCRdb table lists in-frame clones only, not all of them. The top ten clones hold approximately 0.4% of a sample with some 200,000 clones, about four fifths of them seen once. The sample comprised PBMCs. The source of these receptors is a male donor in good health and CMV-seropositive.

Here the CDR3 DNA reads TGTGCCAGCAGCCAGAATGGAGCGGGGGTGGTCGGAGAGCAGTTCTTC. Translation: CASSQNGAGVVGEQFF. The V gene is TRBV7-2, the J gene TRBJ2-1; TRBD2 matches 8 bases. The CDR3 spans 16 residues. V was pared by 5 bases and J by 10 bases, with 16 bases of the junction left unmatched. Per the germline V gene, CDR1 is SGHTA and CDR2 is FQGNSA. Full variable domain (rest looked up from reference TRBV7-2 and TRBJ2-1): GAGVSQSPSNKVTEKGKDVELRCDPISGHTALYWYRQSLGQGLEFLIYFQGNSAPDKSGLPSDRFSAERTGGSVSTLTIQRTQQEDSAVYLCASSQNGAGVVGEQFFGPGTRLTVL.

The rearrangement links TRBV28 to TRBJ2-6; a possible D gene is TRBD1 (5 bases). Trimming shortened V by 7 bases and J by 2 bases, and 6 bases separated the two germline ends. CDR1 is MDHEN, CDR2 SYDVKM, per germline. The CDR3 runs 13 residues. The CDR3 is CASKGPGANVLTF. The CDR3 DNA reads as TGTGCCAGCAAGGGGCCTGGGGCCAACGTCCTGACTTTC.

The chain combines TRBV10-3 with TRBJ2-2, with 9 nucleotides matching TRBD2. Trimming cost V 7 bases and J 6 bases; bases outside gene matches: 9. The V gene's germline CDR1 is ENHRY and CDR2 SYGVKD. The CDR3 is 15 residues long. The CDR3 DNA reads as TGTGCCATCACCCATAGCGGGAGTCAGGCCGGGGAGCTGTTTTTT. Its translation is CAITHSGSQAGELFF.

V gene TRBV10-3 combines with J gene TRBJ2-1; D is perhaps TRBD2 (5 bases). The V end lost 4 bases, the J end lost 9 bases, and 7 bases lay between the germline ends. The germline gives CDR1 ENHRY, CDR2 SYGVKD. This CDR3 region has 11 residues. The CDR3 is CAISAEGEQFF. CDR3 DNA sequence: TGTGCCATCAGTGCCGAGGGTGAGCAGTTCTTC.

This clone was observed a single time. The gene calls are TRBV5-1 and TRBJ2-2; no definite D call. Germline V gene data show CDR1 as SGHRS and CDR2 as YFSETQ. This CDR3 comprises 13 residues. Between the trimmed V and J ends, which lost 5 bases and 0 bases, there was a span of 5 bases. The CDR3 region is CASSSANTGELFF. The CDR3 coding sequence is TGCGCCAGCAGTTCTGCGAACACCGGGGAGCTGTTTTTT.

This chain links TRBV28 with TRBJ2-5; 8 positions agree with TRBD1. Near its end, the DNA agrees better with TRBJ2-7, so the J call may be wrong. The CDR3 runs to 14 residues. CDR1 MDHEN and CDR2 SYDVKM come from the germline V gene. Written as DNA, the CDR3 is TGTGCCACAAAAGGACAGGGTGAGTCCTACGAGCAGTACTTC. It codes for CATKGQGESYEQYF.

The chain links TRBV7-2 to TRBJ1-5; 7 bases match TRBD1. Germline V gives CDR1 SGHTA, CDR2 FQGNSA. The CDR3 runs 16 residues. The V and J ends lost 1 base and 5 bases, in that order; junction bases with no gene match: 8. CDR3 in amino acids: CASSLVGGGGDQPQHF. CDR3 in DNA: TGTGCCAGCAGCTTAGTAGGAGGGGGCGGGGATCAGCCCCAGCATTTT. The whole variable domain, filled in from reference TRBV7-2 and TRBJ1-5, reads GAGVSQSPSNKVTEKGKDVELRCDPISGHTALYWYRQSLGQGLEFLIYFQGNSAPDKSGLPSDRFSAERTGGSVSTLTIQRTQQEDSAVYLCASSLVGGGGDQPQHFGDGTRLSIL.

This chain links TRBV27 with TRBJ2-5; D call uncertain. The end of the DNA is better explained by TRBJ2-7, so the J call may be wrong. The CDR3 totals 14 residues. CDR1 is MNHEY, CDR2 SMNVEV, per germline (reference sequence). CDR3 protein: CASSTTISLYEQYF. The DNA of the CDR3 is TGTGCCAGCAGCACAACTATTTCACTCTACGAGCAGTACTTC.

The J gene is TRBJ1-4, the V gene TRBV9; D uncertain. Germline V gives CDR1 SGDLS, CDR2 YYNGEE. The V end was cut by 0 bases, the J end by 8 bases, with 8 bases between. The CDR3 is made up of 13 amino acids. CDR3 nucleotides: TGTGCCAGCAGCGTAGGGTCGGGAGAAAAACTGTTTTTT. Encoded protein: CASSVGSGEKLFF.

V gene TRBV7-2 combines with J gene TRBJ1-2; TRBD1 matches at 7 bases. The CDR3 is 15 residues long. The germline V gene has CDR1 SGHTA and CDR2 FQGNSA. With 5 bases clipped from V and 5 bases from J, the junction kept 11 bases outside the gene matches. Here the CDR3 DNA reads TGTGCCAGCAGCAAGACAGGGATGCCCGAATATGGCTACACCTTC. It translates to CASSKTGMPEYGYTF.

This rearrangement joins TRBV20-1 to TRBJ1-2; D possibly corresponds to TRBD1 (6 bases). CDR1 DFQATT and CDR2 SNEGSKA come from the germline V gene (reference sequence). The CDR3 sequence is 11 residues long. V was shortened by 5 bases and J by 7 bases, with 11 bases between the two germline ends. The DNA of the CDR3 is TGCAGTGCTCCGACAGGTCCTGGCTACACCTTC. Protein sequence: CSAPTGPGYTF.

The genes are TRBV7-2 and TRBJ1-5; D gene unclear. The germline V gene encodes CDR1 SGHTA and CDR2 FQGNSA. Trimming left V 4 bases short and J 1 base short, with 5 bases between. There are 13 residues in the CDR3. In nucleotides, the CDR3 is TGTGCCAGCAGCTCACGGAGCAATCAGCCCCAGCATTTT. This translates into CASSSRSNQPQHF.